This record looks at one T cell receptor beta chain sequence and its context. Its antigen is unknown. Base qualities are not at hand, and no much larger clone is one base apart. This entry is derived from a study of cytomegalovirus exposure and HLA in healthy donors listed by TCRdb under 2017. Turning to the overall study: In an earlier analysis of under 750 of the donors, less than 350 Gb of sequence data and just under 120 million unique TCR beta sequences from 180 million or so T cells were reported. An early release that covered roughly 600 HLA-typed donors contained approximately 300 gigabases of sequencing data and around 80 million unique TCR sequences. Among the roughly 400 genotyped donors, 81% belonged to the genetic ancestry cluster associated with self-reported Caucasian donors. The study was designed to test whether signatures of past pathogen exposure could be identified by cataloging public T cell receptors. The T cell repertoires of some 700 subjects were profiled by immunosequencing and related to cytomegalovirus serostatus. Along with the roughly 610-subject first cohort, a separate validation cohort of about 110 different subjects was used. To predict cytomegalovirus infection status, the study combined high-throughput TCR immunosequencing, statistical association of individual TCRs with disease status, and machine learning. A later analysis re-examined previously published TCR beta repertoires from just over 650 donors and added high-resolution HLA genotyping to investigate patterns of TCR occurrence. In the later analysis, no new phenotypic data were used to find candidate immune exposures; instead, reliance was placed on TCR beta sequences and their occurrence across donors. In an earlier analysis of a few hundred of the donors, high-throughput TCR beta sequencing was used to judge whether each TCR beta V gene segment behaved as functional or pseudogenic. Donor age, sex, ethnicity and CMV serostatus were compiled together with the repertoire data. A later genetic analysis used genome-wide SNP genotypes for about 65% of the 666 donors, treating that subset as a discovery cohort. Every discovery cohort repertoire had been produced on one sequencing platform. Class I and class II HLA loci were covered by the typing at four-digit resolution. The number of donors typed differed by locus, with about 629-640 for A, B, C, DRB1 and DQB1, around 500 for DQA1, 600 to 610 for DPA1, and some 450 for DPB1. Because of strong linkage in the cohort, roughly five DR-DQ haplotypes were treated as single units for association and clustering. Across around 400 genotyped donors of the cohort, an average of 235,054 unique TCR beta nucleotide sequences per donor were sequenced, and roughly 18% of those sequences were non-productive. The investigation overall reported the following: While some public TCRs were present in many individuals, most TCR sequences turned up only very rarely across donors. Compared with the roughly 600-donor mean, donors in an Asian-associated ancestry cluster had fewer N-insertions in productive TCRs, according to a later genetic analysis. A few of the identified cytomegalovirus-associated TCR beta chains were confirmed in vitro to be specific for cytomegalovirus antigens. In an earlier analysis of roughly 560 of the donors, most TCR beta V segments were observed in productive rearrangements about 90% or about 30% of the time, broadly matching IMGT annotations. It was suggested by the authors that the approach could potentially be generalized to other disease states and immunological phenotypes. Specific HLA alleles were associated with 15,000 to 20,000 TCR beta sequences at a false discovery rate of 0.05 in a later analysis. The classifier was reported to diagnose cytomegalovirus status with high specificity and sensitivity in both the original and validation cohorts. Only TCR beta chains were sequenced in this cohort, and the absence of alpha or paired-chain data limited detectable features. Sequencing depth was assumed to be roughly uniform across donors in the presence/absence analyses, though that assumption may not hold. A later genetic analysis associated a missense DCLRE1C variant with V-gene and J-gene trimming of TCR beta chains, and an independent cohort replicated the association. The 87-base-pair reads could not distinguish some IMGT-functional V segments, including TRBV6-2 and TRBV6-3, so those segments were excluded. A later analysis found that TCR association rates varied across HLA loci, with DRB1 alleles showing the most associated TCRs and HLA-C alleles the fewest. Because HLA typing was missing for some donors at each locus, association tests included only the typed subset. Several of the top co-occurrence clusters appeared to be linked to parvovirus B19, influenza, CMV and Epstein-Barr virus, according to a later analysis. A later analysis found that most CMV-associated TCR beta chains appeared HLA-restricted, with HLA associations seemingly driven largely by CMV exposure. Linkage disequilibrium might explain the correlated functional status among segregating V segments, but an unknown experimental factor could not be ruled out. Immune exposure information for the cohort was limited to CMV serostatus. In a later analysis, HLA-associated TCR beta chains showed more clonal expansion and lower generation probabilities than non-associated chains that were equally common. A total of 150 to 200 TCR beta chains were listed by the study as associated with cytomegalovirus. Strong co-occurrence of HLA alleles, especially DR and DQ, made assigning TCR associations to individual alleles difficult. Because counts were too low, roughly 18 rarely observed V segments, including chromosome 9 orphons, were left out of the earlier analysis of about 500 of the donors. The sequencing pipeline was judged likely to have produced a cluster of highly shared sequence variants as a technical artifact. A further reported finding was that TCR beta sequences accurately predicted the HLA-A and HLA-B alleles for most subjects in the first cohort.

The cohort comprised 666 healthy bone marrow donors. Cohort members were all nominally healthy when sampled, although unrecorded immune exposures were likely present. The donor was CMV seronegative and was included in the group of a few hundred seronegative cohort members. A peripheral blood sample was provided by each donor, and peripheral blood mononuclear cells were used for TCR beta sequencing. The Qiagen DNeasy Blood Extraction Kit was used to extract genomic DNA from the blood cell samples. Libraries were constructed by the immunoSEQ multiplex PCR assay. For the multiplex PCR, a mixture combining 60 forward primers for TCR Vbeta segments and 13 reverse primers for TCR Jbeta segments was used. The CDR3 region of rearranged TCR beta genes was amplified from genomic DNA by a multiplex PCR assay. The Illumina HiSeq System was used to sequence the amplified TCR beta libraries as 87-base-pair reads. In the source study's methods: A later analysis tallied tens of millions of unique TCR beta chains across the roughly 610 repertoires, and around 9.9 million of those chains were shared by two or more donors. Raw reads were error-corrected and collapsed into unique sequences with a nearest-neighbor algorithm that merged closely related sequences to remove PCR and sequencing errors. CDR3 sequences were aligned to IMGT reference sequences to assign V, D and J gene segments. For a sequence to be retained, a match of at least six nucleotides to both a V gene segment and a J gene segment was required. Rearrangements were called productive when the CDR3 lacked stop codons and stayed in frame with V and J; all others were non-productive. Following IMGT convention, CDR3 was defined as the stretch from the second conserved V-encoded cysteine up to the conserved J-encoded phenylalanine. The earlier analysis of about 610 of the donors excluded any sequence lacking an unambiguous match to a single V gene segment. In an earlier analysis of some 590 of the donors, V segments were called functional above 56.7% productive rearrangements and were called segregating when the between-donor standard deviation exceeded 5%. A statistical classification framework was developed to diagnose cytomegalovirus status using the catalog of TCR beta chain sequences. In a later analysis, TCR nucleotide sequences were compared against IMGT/GENE-DB human TR gene sequences so that V and J genes could be assigned. A later analysis assigned CDR3 sequences and most-parsimonious VDJ recombination scenarios with the TCRdist pipeline. A later analysis defined each TCR beta chain by its CDR3 amino acid sequence plus V-gene family, and excluded reads lacking a unique V-gene family. To address suspected cross-contamination and a sequencing artifact, a later analysis removed some 620 highly shared, low-generation-probability nucleotide sequences. For each public chain, a later analysis derived a clonal expansion index from normalized ranks of inferred template counts within each repertoire. A later analysis computed generation probabilities with a VDJ recombination model fitted to out-of-frame rearrangements, and checked the results against IGoR. In a later analysis, hypergeometric tests were used to score TCR-TCR, TCR-HLA and TCR-CMV co-occurrence, with a repertoire-size bias correction applied to TCR pairs. False discovery rates were estimated in a later analysis by permuting HLA or CMV assignments 20 times. In a later analysis, co-occurring TCRs were grouped with DBSCAN, and TCRdist sequence similarity was added when clustering was performed within HLA-allele-positive subsets. Repertoires with fewer than 30,000 or more than 120,000 public chains were left out of co-occurrence clustering, as were a few repertoires with anomalous nucleotide sharing. TCRdb mirrors the immuneACCESS table, restricted to in-frame sequences. Some clones are absent from its copies; in checked studies, under half trace to an unresolved V gene, and the reason for the others is unknown. V and J calls and clone size are those listed in that table; D and trimming were worked out from the DNA. This sample gives under 150,000 clones in total; 81% of them show up just once. The leading ten clones occupy around 0.7% of the sample.

V loses 0 bases of germline sequence and J loses 6 bases, and the interval between the two ends is 8 bases. Based on the germline V gene, the CDR1 and CDR2 sequences are SGHDN and FVKESK. The CDR3 runs 13 residues from the cysteine to the phenylalanine. CDR3 DNA is the only sequence kept; it has 39 bases, read in frame from the first base. The receptor was isolated from a man aged 18 to 29 in good health and CMV-seronegative. Sequencing was done on a sample of PBMCs. The receptor chain draws on TRBV14 and TRBJ2-5; no D gene call is confident. The DNA reads as follows: TGTGCCAGCAGCCAAGATTTGGAGAAGACCCAGTACTTC. It specifies CASSQDLEKTQYF.